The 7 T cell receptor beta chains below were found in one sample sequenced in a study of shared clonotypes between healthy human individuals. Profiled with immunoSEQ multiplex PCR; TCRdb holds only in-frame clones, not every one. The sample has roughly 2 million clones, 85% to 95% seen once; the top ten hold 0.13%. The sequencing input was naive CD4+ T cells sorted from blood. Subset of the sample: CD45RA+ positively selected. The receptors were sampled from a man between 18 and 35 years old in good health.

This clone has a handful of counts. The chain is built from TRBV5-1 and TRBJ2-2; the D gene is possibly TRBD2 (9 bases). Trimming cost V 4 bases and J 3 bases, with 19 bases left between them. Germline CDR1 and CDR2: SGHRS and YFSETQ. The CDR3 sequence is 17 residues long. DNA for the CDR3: TGCGCCAGCAGCCACAGCGGGGGGACAGGAGACACCGGGGAGCTGTTTTTT. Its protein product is CASSHSGGTGDTGELFF.

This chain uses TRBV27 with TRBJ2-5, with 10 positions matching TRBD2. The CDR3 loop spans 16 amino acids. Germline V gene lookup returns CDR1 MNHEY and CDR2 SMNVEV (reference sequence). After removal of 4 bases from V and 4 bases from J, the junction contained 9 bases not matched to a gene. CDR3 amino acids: CASSWGVAGGRETQYF. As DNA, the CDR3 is TGTGCCAGCAGTTGGGGAGTAGCGGGGGGAAGAGAGACCCAGTACTTC.

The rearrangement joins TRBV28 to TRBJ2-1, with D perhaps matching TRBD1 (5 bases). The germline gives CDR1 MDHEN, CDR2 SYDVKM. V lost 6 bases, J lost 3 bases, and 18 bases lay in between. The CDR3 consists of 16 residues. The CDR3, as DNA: TGTGCCAGCAGCAGTCTACTTAAGGACATCTACAATGAGCAGTTCTTC. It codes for CASSSLLKDIYNEQFF.

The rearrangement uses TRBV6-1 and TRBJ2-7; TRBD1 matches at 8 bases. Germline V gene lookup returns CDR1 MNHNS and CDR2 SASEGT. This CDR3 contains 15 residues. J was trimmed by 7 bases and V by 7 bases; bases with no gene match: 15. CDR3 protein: CASTMGQVPSMEQYF. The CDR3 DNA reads TGTGCCAGCACAATGGGACAGGTCCCGTCCATGGAGCAGTACTTC.

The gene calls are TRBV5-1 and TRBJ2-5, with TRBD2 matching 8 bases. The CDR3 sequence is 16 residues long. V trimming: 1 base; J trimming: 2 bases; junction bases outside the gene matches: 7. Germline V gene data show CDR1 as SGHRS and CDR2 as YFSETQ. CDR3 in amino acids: CASSLSTAGGQETQYF. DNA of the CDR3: TGCGCCAGCAGCTTGTCAACTGCGGGAGGACAAGAGACCCAGTACTTC.

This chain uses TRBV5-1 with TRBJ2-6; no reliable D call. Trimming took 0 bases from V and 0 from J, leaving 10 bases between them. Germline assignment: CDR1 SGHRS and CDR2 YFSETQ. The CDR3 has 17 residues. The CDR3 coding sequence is TGCGCCAGCAGCTTGGAAAGAACGGCCTCTGGGGCCAACGTCCTGACTTTC. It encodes CASSLERTASGANVLTF.

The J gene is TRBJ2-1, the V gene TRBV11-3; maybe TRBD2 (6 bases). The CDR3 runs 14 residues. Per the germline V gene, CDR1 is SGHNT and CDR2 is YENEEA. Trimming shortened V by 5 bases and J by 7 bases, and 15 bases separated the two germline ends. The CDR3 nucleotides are TGTGCCAGCAGCGTGCGGGGCCATGGGAATGAGCAGTTCTTC. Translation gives CASSVRGHGNEQFF. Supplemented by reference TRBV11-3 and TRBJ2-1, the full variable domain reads EAGVVQSPRYKIIEKKQPVAFWCNPISGHNTLYWYLQNLGQGPELLIRYENEEAVDDSQLPKDRFSAERLKGVDSTLKIQPAELGDSAVYLCASSVRGHGNEQFFGPGTRLTVL.